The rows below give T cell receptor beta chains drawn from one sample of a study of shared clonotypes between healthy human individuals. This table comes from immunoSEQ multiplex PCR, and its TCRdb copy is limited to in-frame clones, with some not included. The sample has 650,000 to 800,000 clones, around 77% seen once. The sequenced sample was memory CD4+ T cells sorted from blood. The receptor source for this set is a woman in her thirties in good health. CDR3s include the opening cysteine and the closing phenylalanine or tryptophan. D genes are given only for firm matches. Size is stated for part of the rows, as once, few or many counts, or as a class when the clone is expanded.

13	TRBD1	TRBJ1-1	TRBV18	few	CASSLTGDTEAFF	TGTGCCAGCTCGCTGACAGGGGACACTGAAGCTTTCTTT
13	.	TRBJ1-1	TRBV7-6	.	CASSLRRDTEAFF	TGTGCCAGCAGCCTGCGACGGGACACTGAAGCTTTCTTT
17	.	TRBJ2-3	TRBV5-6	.	CASSLSPSDPSADTQYF	TGTGCCAGCAGCTTAAGTCCTAGCGATCCGTCCGCAGATACGCAGTATTTT
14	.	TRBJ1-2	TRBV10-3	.	CAISGQAGLYGYTF	TGTGCCATCAGTGGGCAGGCAGGGCTTTATGGCTACACCTTC
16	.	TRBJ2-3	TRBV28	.	CASSPIFRPSTDTQYF	TGTGCCAGCAGTCCTATTTTTAGACCCAGCACAGATACGCAGTATTTT
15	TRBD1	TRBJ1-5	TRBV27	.	CASSPGTGLNQPQHF	TGTGCCAGCAGTCCGGGGACAGGACTGAATCAGCCCCAGCATTTT
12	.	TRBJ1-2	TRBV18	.	CASSSTGNSYTF	TGTGCCAGCTCATCGACTGGGAACAGCTACACCTTC
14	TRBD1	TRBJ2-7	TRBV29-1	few	CSAGRDRSSYEQYF	TGCAGTGCGGGTCGGGACAGAAGCTCCTACGAGCAGTACTTC
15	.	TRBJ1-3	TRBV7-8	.	CASSRGVTSGNTIYF	TGTGCCAGCAGCCGAGGGGTTACCTCTGGAAACACCATATATTTT
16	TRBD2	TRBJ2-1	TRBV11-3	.	CASSALAGGLGNEQFF	TGTGCCAGCAGCGCACTAGCGGGAGGTCTCGGCAATGAGCAGTTCTTC
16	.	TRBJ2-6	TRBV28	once	CASSLGAGFGANVLTF	TGTGCCAGCAGTTTAGGGGCAGGGTTCGGGGCCAACGTCCTGACTTTC
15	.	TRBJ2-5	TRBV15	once	CATSRDISGEETQYF	TGTGCCACCAGCAGAGATATATCCGGAGAGGAGACCCAGTACTTC